The following is a TCR beta chain sequence with its context. The sample belongs to a study of blood T cell repertoires in COVID-19. Germline V gives CDR1 SGHVS, CDR2 FQNEAQ. The CDR3 is 17 amino acids. With 1 base clipped from V and 4 bases from J, the junction kept 4 bases outside the gene matches. Method: immunoSEQ multiplex PCR; TCRdb's copy keeps in-frame clones and lacks some. The table includes 190,000 or so clones, approximately 87% detected once. Sequenced material: peripheral blood. The chain links TRBV7-8 to TRBJ2-6; 10 bases are a match to TRBD1. The sequence derives from a woman aged 18-29 years who had recovered from COVID-19. The CDR3, as DNA: TGTGCCAGCAGCTTAGGACAGGGGGCGGGCGGGGCCAACGTCCTGACTTTC. Protein product: CASSLGQGAGGANVLTF.